This T cell receptor (beta chain) appears in the sequencing data of a study of T cells after yellow fever vaccination. TCRdb re-analysed the 5' RACE reads in MiXCR, keeping a single row per CDR3 protein. The profile covers hundreds of thousands of distinct CDR3 sequences, with roughly 9% appearing a single time and 3% to 4% taken by the ten largest. Study-wide results and caveats: Relatively few clonotypes were ones that appeared in both CD4 and CD8 compartments. Most primary-vaccination clones recurred post-booster (about 96% CD4, roughly 87% CD8).

This clonotype was observed a handful of times. The antigen is not known. The material was CD4+ T cells sorted from PBMCs, obtained 5 days after the yellow fever booster vaccination. This TCR was sampled from a young man who received the YFV17D yellow fever vaccine.

Here the CDR3 DNA reads TGCAGTGCTAGGGGATCTACGGGGGACACCGGGGAGCTGTTTTTT. Its protein product is CSARGSTGDTGELFF. V gene TRBV20-1 combines with J gene TRBJ2-2; perhaps TRBD2 as D (6 bases). The length of the CDR3 is 15 residues. The germline CDR1 and CDR2 sequences are DFQATT and SNEGSKA (reference sequence). Trimming left V 3 bases short and J 3 bases short, with 14 bases between.